The rows below give T cell receptor beta chains drawn from one sample of a study of shared clonotypes between healthy human individuals. Only in-frame clones appear in the TCRdb table, and some are missing; sequencing was by immunoSEQ multiplex PCR. The data show approximately 2.4 million clones, 90% to 97% seen once. Sequenced: naive CD4+ T cells sorted from blood. The receptors shown here come from a man aged 18 to 29 in good health. Both conserved end residues are part of each CDR3. Fields, in order: V gene, clone size, CDR3 length, D gene, J gene, CDR3 protein, CDR3 DNA. The D gene is left open where the match is weak. Some rows have no size entry. The others give once, few or many, or a class for an expanded clone.

V: TRBV14; size: NA; length: 15; D: NA; J: TRBJ2-1; CDR3: CASSQDLQGVDEQFF; DNA: TGTGCCAGCAGCCAAGATCTGCAGGGTGTCGATGAGCAGTTCTTC
V: TRBV6-5; size: once; length: 15; D: TRBD1; J: TRBJ1-2; CDR3: CASSYLRQGSYGYTF; DNA: TGTGCCAGCAGTTACCTTCGACAGGGGTCTTATGGCTACACCTTC
V: TRBV11-2; size: NA; length: 15; D: TRBD1; J: TRBJ1-2; CDR3: CASSSKTGRSYGYTF; DNA: TGTGCCAGCAGCTCGAAGACAGGGCGGAGCTATGGCTACACCTTC
V: TRBV27; size: NA; length: 14; D: TRBD1; J: TRBJ1-2; CDR3: CASSFRGPDYGYTF; DNA: TGTGCCAGCAGTTTCAGGGGGCCGGACTATGGCTACACCTTC
V: TRBV30; size: NA; length: 12; D: NA; J: TRBJ1-2; CDR3: CAWSTNNYGYTF; DNA: TGTGCCTGGAGTACTAATAACTATGGCTACACCTTC
V: TRBV9; size: NA; length: 17; D: TRBD2; J: TRBJ2-3; CDR3: CASSSLGLRGSTDTQYF; DNA: TGTGCCAGCAGCTCCCTAGGCTTGCGGGGGAGCACAGATACGCAGTATTTT
V: TRBV15; size: NA; length: 12; D: NA; J: TRBJ2-4; CDR3: CATSRDLGIQYF; DNA: TGTGCCACCAGCAGAGATCTTGGCATTCAGTACTTC
V: TRBV25-1; size: once; length: 14; D: NA; J: TRBJ2-1; CDR3: CASSEYHRESEQFF; DNA: TGTGCCAGCAGTGAATATCACAGGGAGAGTGAGCAGTTCTTC
V: TRBV7-9; size: NA; length: 12; D: TRBD1; J: TRBJ1-2; CDR3: CASSLTGGGYTF; DNA: TGTGCCAGCAGCTTGACAGGGGGCGGCTACACCTTC
V: TRBV18; size: NA; length: 15; D: NA; J: TRBJ2-7; CDR3: CASSRPRDSSYEQYF; DNA: TGTGCCAGCTCACGACCGCGGGACAGCTCCTACGAGCAGTACTTC
V: TRBV7-2; size: NA; length: 18; D: TRBD2; J: TRBJ2-7; CDR3: CASSFPPRTSGNSYEQYF; DNA: TGTGCCAGCAGCTTTCCCCCGCGGACTAGCGGAAACTCCTACGAGCAGTACTTC
V: TRBV7-7; size: NA; length: 16; D: NA; J: TRBJ2-2; CDR3: CASSLVGTPGTGELFF; DNA: TGTGCTAGCAGCTTAGTGGGGACCCCGGGCACCGGGGAGCTGTTTTTT
V: TRBV29-1; size: NA; length: 13; D: NA; J: TRBJ1-4; CDR3: CSVYAPLQEKLFF; DNA: TGCAGCGTTTACGCACCCTTGCAAGAAAAACTGTTTTTT
V: TRBV6-4; size: once; length: 15; D: NA; J: TRBJ2-5; CDR3: CASSEGAGARETQYF; DNA: TGTGCCAGCAGTGAAGGGGCAGGGGCCCGGGAGACCCAGTACTTC
V: TRBV7-2; size: NA; length: 11; D: NA; J: TRBJ2-1; CDR3: CASSPDNEQFF; DNA: TGTGCCAGCAGCCCCGACAATGAGCAGTTCTTC
V: TRBV5-6; size: NA; length: 16; D: TRBD2; J: TRBJ2-3; CDR3: CASSKEAGGSTDTQYF; DNA: TGTGCCAGCAGCAAGGAGGCGGGGGGTAGCACAGATACGCAGTATTTT
V: TRBV19; size: NA; length: 17; D: TRBD2; J: TRBJ2-1; CDR3: CASSHRAGLAGYNEQFF; DNA: TGTGCCAGTAGCCACCGGGCGGGACTAGCGGGGTACAATGAGCAGTTCTTC
V: TRBV21-1; size: NA; length: 15; D: NA; J: TRBJ2-7; CDR3: CASSCGDCSSYEQYF; DNA: TGTGCCAGCAGCTGCGGGGACTGTAGCTCCTACGAGCAGTACTTC
V: TRBV5-1; size: NA; length: 15; D: NA; J: TRBJ2-1; CDR3: CASSLTGGHYNEQFF; DNA: TGCGCCAGCAGCTTGACGGGGGGCCACTACAATGAGCAGTTCTTC
V: TRBV30; size: few; length: 17; D: TRBD1; J: TRBJ1-5; CDR3: CAWSGTGARVGNQPQHF; DNA: TGTGCCTGGAGTGGGACAGGGGCCCGGGTCGGCAATCAGCCCCAGCATTTT
V: TRBV10-3; size: NA; length: 15; D: NA; J: TRBJ2-7; CDR3: CAISESIGTVYEQYF; DNA: TGTGCCATCAGTGAGTCGATAGGGACGGTCTACGAGCAGTACTTC
V: TRBV11-1; size: NA; length: 12; D: NA; J: TRBJ2-2; CDR3: CASGSNTGELFF; DNA: TGTGCCAGCGGGTCGAACACCGGGGAGCTGTTTTTT
V: TRBV27; size: NA; length: 14; D: TRBD2; J: TRBJ2-3; CDR3: CASSLLAGTDTQYF; DNA: TGTGCCAGCAGTTTACTAGCGGGGACAGATACGCAGTATTTT
V: TRBV30; size: once; length: 13; D: NA; J: TRBJ1-5; CDR3: CAWSAIGRQPQHF; DNA: TGTGCCTGGAGTGCCATTGGACGTCAGCCCCAGCATTTT
V: TRBV21-1; size: NA; length: 14; D: NA; J: TRBJ2-7; CDR3: CASSRNGVIYEQYF; DNA: TGTGCCAGCAGCAGAAATGGGGTTATCTACGAGCAGTACTTC
V: TRBV7-6; size: NA; length: 14; D: NA; J: TRBJ2-7; CDR3: CASTPGTGLREQYF; DNA: TGTGCCAGCACCCCGGGGACGGGGCTTCGCGAGCAGTACTTC
V: TRBV5-1; size: NA; length: 12; D: NA; J: TRBJ2-1; CDR3: CASSSLWNEQFF; DNA: TGCGCCAGCAGCTCATTATGGAATGAGCAGTTCTTC
V: TRBV6-6; size: NA; length: 15; D: TRBD1; J: TRBJ2-7; CDR3: CASSYLRGQGAEQYF; DNA: TGTGCCAGCAGTTACCTCCGGGGACAGGGAGCCGAGCAGTACTTC
V: TRBV11-2; size: NA; length: 17; D: NA; J: TRBJ1-1; CDR3: CASSLVGSGPRDTEAFF; DNA: TGTGCCAGCAGCTTAGTGGGTAGCGGGCCGCGGGACACTGAAGCTTTCTTT
V: TRBV6-5; size: NA; length: 15; D: TRBD2; J: TRBJ2-5; CDR3: CASSPGLAGGETQYF; DNA: TGTGCCAGCAGCCCGGGACTAGCCGGGGGGGAGACCCAGTACTTC
V: TRBV4-1; size: NA; length: 15; D: NA; J: TRBJ2-6; CDR3: CASSQERGGANVLTF; DNA: TGCGCCAGCAGCCAAGAGAGGGGTGGGGCCAACGTCCTGACTTTC
V: TRBV19; size: NA; length: 13; D: NA; J: TRBJ2-3; CDR3: CASAPTYTDTQYF; DNA: TGTGCCAGTGCCCCGACATACACAGATACGCAGTATTTT
V: TRBV6-5; size: NA; length: 13; D: NA; J: TRBJ2-3; CDR3: CASRRAETDTQYF; DNA: TGTGCCAGCAGACGAGCAGAGACAGATACGCAGTATTTT
V: TRBV6-5; size: NA; length: 13; D: NA; J: TRBJ1-1; CDR3: CASSYEGYTEAFF; DNA: TGTGCCAGCAGTTATGAGGGTTACACTGAAGCTTTCTTT
V: TRBV7-2; size: NA; length: 15; D: NA; J: TRBJ2-7; CDR3: CASSLEGGSSYEQYF; DNA: TGTGCCAGCAGTTTAGAGGGGGGTAGCTCCTACGAGCAGTACTTC
V: TRBV9; size: NA; length: 15; D: NA; J: TRBJ1-3; CDR3: CASSVLGTSGNTIYF; DNA: TGTGCCAGCAGCGTGTTGGGGACCTCTGGAAACACCATATATTTT
V: TRBV5-1; size: NA; length: 16; D: NA; J: TRBJ2-3; CDR3: CASSLADAASADTQYF; DNA: TGCGCCAGCAGCTTGGCTGACGCCGCTAGCGCAGATACGCAGTATTTT
V: TRBV5-4; size: NA; length: 13; D: NA; J: TRBJ2-3; CDR3: CASSLVGTDTQYF; DNA: TGTGCCAGCAGCTTGGTCGGGACAGATACGCAGTATTTT
V: TRBV27; size: NA; length: 17; D: NA; J: TRBJ2-1; CDR3: CASSGLRGDISYNEQFF; DNA: TGTGCCAGCAGCGGATTGAGGGGGGACATCTCCTACAATGAGCAGTTCTTC
V: TRBV5-1; size: NA; length: 15; D: NA; J: TRBJ2-2; CDR3: CASSLGQMGTGELFF; DNA: TGCGCCAGCAGCCTAGGCCAGATGGGGACCGGGGAGCTGTTTTTT
V: TRBV5-6; size: NA; length: 15; D: NA; J: TRBJ2-7; CDR3: CASSPGRGITYEQYF; DNA: TGTGCCAGCAGCCCCGGCAGGGGAATAACCTACGAGCAGTACTTC